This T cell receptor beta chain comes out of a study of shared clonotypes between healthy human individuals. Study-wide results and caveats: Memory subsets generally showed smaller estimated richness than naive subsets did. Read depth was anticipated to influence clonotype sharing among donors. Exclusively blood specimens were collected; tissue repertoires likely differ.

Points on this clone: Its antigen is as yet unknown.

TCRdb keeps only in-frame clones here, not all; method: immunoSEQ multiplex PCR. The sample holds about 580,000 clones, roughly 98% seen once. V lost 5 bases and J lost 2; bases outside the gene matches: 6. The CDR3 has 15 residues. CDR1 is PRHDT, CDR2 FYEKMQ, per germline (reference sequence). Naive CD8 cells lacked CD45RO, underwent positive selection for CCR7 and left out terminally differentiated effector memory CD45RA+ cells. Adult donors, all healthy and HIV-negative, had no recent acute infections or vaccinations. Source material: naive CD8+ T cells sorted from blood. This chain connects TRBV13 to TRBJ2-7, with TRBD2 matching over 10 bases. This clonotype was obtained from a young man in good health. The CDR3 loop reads CASSLAGEHPYEQYF. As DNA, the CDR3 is TGTGCCAGCAGCCTAGCGGGAGAGCACCCCTACGAGCAGTACTTC.